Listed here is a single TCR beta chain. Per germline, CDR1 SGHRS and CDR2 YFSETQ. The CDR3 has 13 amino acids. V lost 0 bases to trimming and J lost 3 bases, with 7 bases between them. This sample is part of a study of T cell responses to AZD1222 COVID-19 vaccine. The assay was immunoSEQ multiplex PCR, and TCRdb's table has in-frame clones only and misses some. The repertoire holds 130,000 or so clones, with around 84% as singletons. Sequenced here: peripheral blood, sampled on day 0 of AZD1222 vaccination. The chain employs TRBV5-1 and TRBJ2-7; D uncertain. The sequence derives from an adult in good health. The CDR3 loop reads CASSLGQVYEQYF. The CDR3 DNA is TGCGCCAGCAGCTTGGGACAAGTCTACGAGCAGTACTTC.